Following are 10 T cell receptor beta chains from one sample sequenced in a study of blood T cell repertoires in COVID-19. Sequenced by immunoSEQ multiplex PCR; TCRdb stores in-frame clones only, minus some. The table lists around 88,000 clones, roughly 80% of them singletons. Sequenced sample: peripheral blood. The source of these receptors is a man over 45 who had recovered from COVID-19.

This chain connects TRBV7-9 to TRBJ2-7; tentative D call: TRBD2 (5 bases). The CDR3 has 13 amino acids. Per germline, CDR1 SEHNR and CDR2 FQNEAQ (reference sequence). Trimming cost V 2 bases and J 6 bases, with 11 bases left between them. CDR3 in DNA: TGTGCCAGCAGCTTAATGAGGGATGGCGAGCAGTACTTC. Protein: CASSLMRDGEQYF.

Written as DNA, the CDR3 is TGTGCCAGCAGCTTGGGACTAGCGGGAACTGGAGATACGCAGTATTTT. This gives the protein CASSLGLAGTGDTQYF. The chain combines TRBV7-9 with TRBJ2-3; 13 bases are a match to TRBD2. The CDR3 runs to 16 residues. J gave up 5 bases and V 3 bases, and 5 bases lay outside the gene matches. Germline CDR1 and CDR2: SEHNR and FQNEAQ (reference sequence).

The V gene is TRBV9, the J gene TRBJ2-3; 7 positions match TRBD2. CDR1 SGDLS and CDR2 YYNGEE come from the germline V gene. V was clipped by 2 bases and J by 5 bases; unmatched bases: 8. This CDR3 is built from 15 residues. CDR3: CASSVTAGKKDTQYF. The CDR3 coding sequence is TGTGCCAGCAGCGTCACAGCGGGAAAGAAAGATACGCAGTATTTT. The full variable domain, with the rest looked up from reference TRBV9 and TRBJ2-3, is DSGVTQTPKHLITATGQRVTLRCSPRSGDLSVYWYQQSLDQGLQFLIQYYNGEERAKGNILERFSAQQFPDLHSELNLSSLELGDSALYFCASSVTAGKKDTQYFGPGTRLTVL.

Here the CDR3 DNA reads TGTGCCAGCAGTTGGCCAGGTAGCAATCAGCCCCAGCATTTT. This encodes CASSWPGSNQPQHF. The J gene is TRBJ1-5, the V gene TRBV6-6; D gene unclear. The CDR3 consists of 14 residues. Germline CDR1 reads MNHNY; CDR2 reads SVGAGI (reference sequence). V lost 4 bases to trimming and J lost 0 bases, with 7 bases between them.

The chain couples TRBV7-8 to TRBJ2-7, with 7 bases that match TRBD2. Germline CDR1 SGHVS, CDR2 FQNEAQ. CDR3 length: 15 residues. Losses at the gene ends were 5 bases for V and 0 bases for J; bases not matched to a gene: 7. CDR3 protein: CASSGSSGYSYEQYF. The CDR3 DNA follows: TGTGCCAGCAGCGGATCTAGCGGCTACTCCTACGAGCAGTACTTC.

CDR3 DNA: TGCGCCAGCAGCTTACAGCGGGAGTTCGATGAGCAGTTCTTC. This sequence encodes CASSLQREFDEQFF. The chain combines TRBV5-1 with TRBJ2-1, with TRBD2 matching 8 bases. Germline CDR1 is SGHRS and CDR2 is YFSETQ. CDR3 length equals 14 residues. After removal of 2 bases from V and 8 bases from J, the junction contained 6 bases not matched to a gene.

The gene calls are TRBV9 and TRBJ2-1; 10 nucleotides line up with TRBD2. J was trimmed by 5 bases and V by 7 bases; bases with no gene match: 9. This CDR3 comprises 15 residues. Germline V gene data show CDR1 as SGDLS and CDR2 as YYNGEE. DNA for the CDR3: TGTGCCAGCGCCTCTACTAGCGGGGTTAACAATGAGCAGTTCTTC. It is translated as CASASTSGVNNEQFF.

The chain employs TRBV5-6 and TRBJ1-5; D unclear. V was cut by 4 bases and J by 7 bases, with 12 bases left in between. The CDR3 is 13 residues long. Germline V gene data show CDR1 as SGHDT and CDR2 as YYEEEE. CDR3 DNA: TGTGCCAGCAGCCCCCGAGGGTGGCAGCCCCAGCATTTT. Protein product: CASSPRGWQPQHF.

J is TRBJ2-7 and V is TRBV6-5, with 7 bases aligning to TRBD1. The V gene's germline CDR1 is MNHEY and CDR2 SVGAGI. The V segment lost 3 bases and the J segment 2 bases; nucleotides outside the gene matches: 4. The CDR3 consists of 14 residues. The CDR3 spells CASSYRQGAYEQYF. Written as DNA, the CDR3 is TGTGCCAGCAGTTATCGACAGGGAGCCTACGAGCAGTACTTC.

V gene TRBV4-1 combines with J gene TRBJ1-6; 8 bases are shared with TRBD1. The CDR3 loop spans 17 amino acids. Germline-derived CDR1 and CDR2 are MGHRA and YSYEKL. V trimming: 0 bases; J trimming: 4 bases; junction bases outside the gene matches: 5. DNA for the CDR3: TGCGCCAGCAGCCAAGATCCGGACAGGGCTTATAATTCACCCCTCCACTTT. It codes for CASSQDPDRAYNSPLHF.